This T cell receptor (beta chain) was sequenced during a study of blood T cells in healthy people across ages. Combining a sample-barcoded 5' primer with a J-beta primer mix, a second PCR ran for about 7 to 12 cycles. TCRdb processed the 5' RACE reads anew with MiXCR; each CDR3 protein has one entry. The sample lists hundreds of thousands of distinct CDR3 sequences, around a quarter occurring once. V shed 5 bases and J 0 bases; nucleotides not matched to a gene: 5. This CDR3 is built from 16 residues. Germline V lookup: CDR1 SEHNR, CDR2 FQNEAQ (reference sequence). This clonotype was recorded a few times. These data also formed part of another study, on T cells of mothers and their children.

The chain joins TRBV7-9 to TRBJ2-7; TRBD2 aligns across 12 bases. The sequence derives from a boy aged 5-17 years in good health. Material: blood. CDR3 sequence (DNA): TGTGCCAGCAGCCACGGACTAGCGGGGAGCTCCTACGAGCAGTACTTC. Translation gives CASSHGLAGSSYEQYF.